The 5 T cell receptor beta chains below were found in one sample sequenced in a study of beta chain features in type 1 diabetes. The isolated RNA, all of it, was reverse transcribed, so expressed TCRB transcripts were what got sequenced. Using immunoSEQ multiplex PCR, the repertoire was profiled, and TCRdb retains in-frame clones only, with some absent. This table holds 400,000 to 450,000 clones, approximately 13% found once. The sample was naive CD4+ T cells from blood. All receptors come from a man between 25 and 39 years old in good health.

The chain carries TRBV4-3 and TRBJ1-2, with D unresolved. V was shortened by 0 bases and J by 4 bases, with 12 bases between the two germline ends. Germline V lookup: CDR1 LGHNA, CDR2 YSLEER. This CDR3 is 15 amino acids long. Written as DNA, the CDR3 is TGCGCCAGCAGCCAAGATCTGGGGTCGAGCTATGGCTACACCTTC. Translating gives CASSQDLGSSYGYTF.

This clone turned up a few times. V usage is TRBV9 and J usage is TRBJ2-5, with a weak D call TRBD1 (5 bases). The CDR3 covers 14 residues. Germline CDR1 reads SGDLS; CDR2 reads YYNGEE. With 3 bases removed from V and 3 bases from J, the gap between germline ends came to 12 bases. CDR3 in DNA: TGTGCCAGCAGCGACCTCTTAGGGGAAGAGACCCAGTACTTC. Translation: CASSDLLGEETQYF.

Note on this clone: Other nucleotide sequences from this sample produce the same CDR3. V usage is TRBV11-2 and J usage is TRBJ2-3; TRBD2 matches 12 bases. Germline trimming cut 2 bases from V and 2 bases from J; bases unmatched to any gene: 2. This CDR3 has 16 amino acids. The germline V gene encodes CDR1 SGHAT and CDR2 FQNNGV. CDR3 amino acids: CASSLLAGGPTDTQYF. The CDR3 DNA reads as TGTGCCAGCAGCTTACTAGCGGGAGGGCCCACAGATACGCAGTATTTT.

This clone was counted only a few times. The rearrangement uses TRBV7-2 and TRBJ2-5; 11 nucleotides match TRBD2. The CDR3 runs to 17 residues. Unmatched junction bases numbered 8, after V lost 5 bases and J lost 0 bases. Looked up from germline, CDR1 is SGHTA and CDR2 is FQGNSA. CDR3 in amino acids: CASSAGTSGGYQETQYF. The CDR3 bases are TGTGCCAGCAGCGCAGGAACTAGCGGGGGTTACCAAGAGACCCAGTACTTC.

This clone was counted a few times. The chain employs TRBV7-2 and TRBJ2-3, with 9 positions matching TRBD2. V was clipped by 5 bases and J by 0 bases; unmatched bases: 6. The CDR3 sequence is 16 residues long. Germline assignment: CDR1 SGHTA and CDR2 FQGNSA. For the CDR3, the DNA is TGTGCCAGCAGCCTATTAGCGGGGGCCAGCACAGATACGCAGTATTTT. Its translation: CASSLLAGASTDTQYF.